This TCR beta chain is from a study of tumor and adjacent non-tumor tissue in lung cancer. Study-wide background: Patients were aged 31 to 76, nine to eleven men and roughly five women, stage I to III. Findings and limits, study-wide: Top 100 clones took a larger repertoire share in normal lung.

With respect to this clonotype: The antigen remains undetermined.

This sample's RNA came from whole unsorted tissue. Three rounds of nested PCR, following a modified ARM-PCR protocol, produced the TCRbeta library. TCRdb itself ran the multiplex PCR reads through MiXCR, one entry per CDR3 protein. Among roughly 120,000 distinct CDR3 sequences listed, approximately 82% were seen once. The CDR3 runs to 12 residues. The germline V gene encodes CDR1 SQVTM and CDR2 ANQGSEA. Trimming left V 3 bases short and J 0 bases short, with 3 bases between. The chain combines TRBV29-1 with TRBJ2-1; unclear D gene. The sequenced material came from lung tumor tissue. The source of this sequence is a woman in her sixties or seventies with non-small cell lung cancer. This CDR3 reads CSVDHSYNEQFF. The CDR3 DNA is TGCAGCGTTGATCACTCCTACAATGAGCAGTTCTTC.